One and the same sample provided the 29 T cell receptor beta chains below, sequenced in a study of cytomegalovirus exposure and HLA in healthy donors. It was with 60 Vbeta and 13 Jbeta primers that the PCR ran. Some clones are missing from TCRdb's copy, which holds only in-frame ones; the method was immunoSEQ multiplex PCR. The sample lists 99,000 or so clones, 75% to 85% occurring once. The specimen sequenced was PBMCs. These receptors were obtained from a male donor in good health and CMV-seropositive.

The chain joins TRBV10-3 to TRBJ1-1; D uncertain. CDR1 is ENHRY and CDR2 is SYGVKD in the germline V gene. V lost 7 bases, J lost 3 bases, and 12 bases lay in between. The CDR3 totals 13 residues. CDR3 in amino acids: CAIKPGDHTEAFF. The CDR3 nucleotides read TGTGCCATCAAGCCTGGAGACCACACTGAAGCTTTCTTT.

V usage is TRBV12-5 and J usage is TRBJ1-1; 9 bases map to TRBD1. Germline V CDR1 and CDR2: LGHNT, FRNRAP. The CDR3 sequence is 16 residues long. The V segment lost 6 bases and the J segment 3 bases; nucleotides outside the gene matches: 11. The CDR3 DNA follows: TGTGCTAGTGGCCGCCGACAGGGGGTAGGGGACACTGAAGCTTTCTTT. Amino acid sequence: CASGRRQGVGDTEAFF.

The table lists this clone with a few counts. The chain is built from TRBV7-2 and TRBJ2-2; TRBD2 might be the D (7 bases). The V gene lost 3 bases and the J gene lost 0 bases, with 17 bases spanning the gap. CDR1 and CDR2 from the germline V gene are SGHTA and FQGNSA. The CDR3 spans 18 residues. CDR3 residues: CASSFPLGGRSNTGELFF. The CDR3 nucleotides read TGTGCCAGCAGCTTCCCGCTGGGGGGGCGTTCGAACACCGGGGAGCTGTTTTTT.

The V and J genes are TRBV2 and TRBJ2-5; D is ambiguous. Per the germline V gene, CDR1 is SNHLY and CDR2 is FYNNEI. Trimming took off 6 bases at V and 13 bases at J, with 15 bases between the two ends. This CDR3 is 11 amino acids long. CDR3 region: CASRNSPGWYF. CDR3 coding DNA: TGTGCCAGCAGAAATAGCCCCGGGTGGTACTTC.

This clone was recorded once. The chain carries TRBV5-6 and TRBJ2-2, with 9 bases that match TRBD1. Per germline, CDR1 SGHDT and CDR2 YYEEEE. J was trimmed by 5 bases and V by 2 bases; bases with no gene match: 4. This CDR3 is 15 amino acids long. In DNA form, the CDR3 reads TGTGCCAGCAGCTTCCGACAGGGGGGTACCGGGGAGCTGTTTTTT. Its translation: CASSFRQGGTGELFF.

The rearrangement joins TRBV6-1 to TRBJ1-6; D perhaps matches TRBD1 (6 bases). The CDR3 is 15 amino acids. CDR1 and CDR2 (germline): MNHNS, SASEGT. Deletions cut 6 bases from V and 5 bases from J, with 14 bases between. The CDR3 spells CASRVDRTNNSPLHF. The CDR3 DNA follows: TGTGCCAGCAGAGTGGACAGAACAAATAATTCACCCCTCCACTTT.

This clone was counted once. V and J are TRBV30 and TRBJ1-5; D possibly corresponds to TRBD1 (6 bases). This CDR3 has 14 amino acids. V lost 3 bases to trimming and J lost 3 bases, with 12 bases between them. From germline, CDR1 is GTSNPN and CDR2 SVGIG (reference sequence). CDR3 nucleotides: TGTGCCTGGAGCACAGGACAGTTCAATCAGCCCCAGCATTTT. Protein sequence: CAWSTGQFNQPQHF.

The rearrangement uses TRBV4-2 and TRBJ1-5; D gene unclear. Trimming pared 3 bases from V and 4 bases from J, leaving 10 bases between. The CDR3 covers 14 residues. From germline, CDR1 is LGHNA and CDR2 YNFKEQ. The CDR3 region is CASSQVGVNQPQHF. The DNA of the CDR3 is TGTGCCAGCAGCCAGGTCGGAGTGAATCAGCCCCAGCATTTT.

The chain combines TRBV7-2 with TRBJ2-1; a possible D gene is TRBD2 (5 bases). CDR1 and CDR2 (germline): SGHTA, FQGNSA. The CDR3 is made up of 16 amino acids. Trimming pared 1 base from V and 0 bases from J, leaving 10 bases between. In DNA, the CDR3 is TGTGCCAGCAGCTTAGTAGCGTATGCCTCCTACAATGAGCAGTTCTTC. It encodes CASSLVAYASYNEQFF.

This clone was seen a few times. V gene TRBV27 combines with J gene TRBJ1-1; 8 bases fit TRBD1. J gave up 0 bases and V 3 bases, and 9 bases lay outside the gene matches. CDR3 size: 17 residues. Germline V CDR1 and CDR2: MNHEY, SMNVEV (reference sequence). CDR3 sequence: CASSFARGQGMNTEAFF. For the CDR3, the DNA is TGTGCCAGCAGTTTCGCCAGGGGGCAGGGGATGAACACTGAAGCTTTCTTT.

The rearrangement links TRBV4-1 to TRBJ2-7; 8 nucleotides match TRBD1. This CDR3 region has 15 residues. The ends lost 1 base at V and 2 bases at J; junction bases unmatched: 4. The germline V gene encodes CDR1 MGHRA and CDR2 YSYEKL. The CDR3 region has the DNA TGCGCCAGCAGCCAAGGGACAGGGAGCCCCTACGAGCAGTACTTC. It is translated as CASSQGTGSPYEQYF.

CDR3 in amino acids: CASSSHRDGNQPQHF. The CDR3 nucleotides read TGTGCCAGCAGCTCCCACAGGGATGGCAATCAGCCCCAGCATTTT. J is TRBJ1-5 and V is TRBV11-2; perhaps TRBD1 as D (6 bases). V was trimmed by 4 bases and J by 2 bases, leaving 12 bases between them. The CDR3 extends over 15 amino acids. Looked up from germline, CDR1 is SGHAT and CDR2 is FQNNGV.

For the CDR3, the DNA is TGCAGCGTTCGGGTCAGGGGAGGGGATCAGCCCCAGCATTTT. It codes for CSVRVRGGDQPQHF. V usage is TRBV29-1 and J usage is TRBJ1-5, with D possibly TRBD1 on 6 matching bases. Per germline, CDR1 SQVTM and CDR2 ANQGSEA. Deletions cut 5 bases from V and 5 bases from J, with 16 bases between. This CDR3 is built from 14 residues.

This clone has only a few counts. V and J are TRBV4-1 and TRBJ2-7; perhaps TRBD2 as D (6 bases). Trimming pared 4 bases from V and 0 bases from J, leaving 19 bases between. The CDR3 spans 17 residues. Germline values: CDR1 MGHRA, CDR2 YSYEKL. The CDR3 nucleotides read TGCGCCAGCAGCCCGACAGTGGGGCGGGGAAGCTCCTACGAGCAGTACTTC. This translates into CASSPTVGRGSSYEQYF.

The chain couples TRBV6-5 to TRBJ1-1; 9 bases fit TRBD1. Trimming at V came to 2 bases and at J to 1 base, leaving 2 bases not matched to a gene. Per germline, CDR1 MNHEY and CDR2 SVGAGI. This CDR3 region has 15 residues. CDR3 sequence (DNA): TGTGCCAGCAGTTACAGGGGACAGGGGAACACTGAAGCTTTCTTT. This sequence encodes CASSYRGQGNTEAFF.

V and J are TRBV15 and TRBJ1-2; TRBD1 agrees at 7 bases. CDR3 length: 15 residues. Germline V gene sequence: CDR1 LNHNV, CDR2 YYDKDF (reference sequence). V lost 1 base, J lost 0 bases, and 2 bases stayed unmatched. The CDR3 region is CATSRGDRANYGYTF. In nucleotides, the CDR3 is TGTGCCACCAGCAGAGGTGACAGGGCTAACTATGGCTACACCTTC.

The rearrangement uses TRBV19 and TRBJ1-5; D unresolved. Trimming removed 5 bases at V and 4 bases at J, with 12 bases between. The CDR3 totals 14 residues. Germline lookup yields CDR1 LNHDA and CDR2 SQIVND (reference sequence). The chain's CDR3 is CASSPLGYNQPQHF. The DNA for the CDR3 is TGTGCCAGTAGTCCCCTCGGGTATAATCAGCCCCAGCATTTT. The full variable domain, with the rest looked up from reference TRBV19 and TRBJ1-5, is DGGITQSPKYLFRKEGQNVTLSCEQNLNHDAMYWYRQDPGQGLRLIYYSQIVNDFQKGDIAEGYSVSREKKESFPLTVTSAQKNPTAFYLCASSPLGYNQPQHFGDGTRLSIL.

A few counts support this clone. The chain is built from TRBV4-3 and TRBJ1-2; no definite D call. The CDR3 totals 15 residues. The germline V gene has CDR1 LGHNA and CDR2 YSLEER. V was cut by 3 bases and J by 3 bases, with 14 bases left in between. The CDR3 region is CASSQSLGGDYGYTF. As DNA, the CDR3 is TGCGCCAGCAGCCAGTCACTAGGCGGGGACTATGGCTACACCTTC.

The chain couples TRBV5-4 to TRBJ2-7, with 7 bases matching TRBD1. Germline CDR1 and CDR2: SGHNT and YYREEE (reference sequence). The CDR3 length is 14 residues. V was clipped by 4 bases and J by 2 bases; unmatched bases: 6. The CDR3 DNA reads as TGTGCCAGCAGCCCACGGGACAGTACCTACGAGCAGTACTTC. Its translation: CASSPRDSTYEQYF.

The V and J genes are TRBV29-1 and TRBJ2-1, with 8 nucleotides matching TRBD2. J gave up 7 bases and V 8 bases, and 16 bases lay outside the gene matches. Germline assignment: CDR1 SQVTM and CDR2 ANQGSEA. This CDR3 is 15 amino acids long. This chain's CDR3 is CSSGRGAKTENEQFF. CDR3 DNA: TGCAGCTCAGGGCGGGGGGCTAAAACGGAAAATGAGCAGTTCTTC.

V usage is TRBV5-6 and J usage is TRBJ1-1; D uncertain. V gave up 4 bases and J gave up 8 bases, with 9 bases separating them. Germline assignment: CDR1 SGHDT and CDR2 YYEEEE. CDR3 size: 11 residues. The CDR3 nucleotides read TGTGCCAGCAGCCTCAGTCGAGAAGCTTTCTTT. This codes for CASSLSREAFF.

CDR3 protein: CASSFLRDRGYEQYF. The CDR3 bases are TGTGCCAGCAGTTTTCTCCGGGACAGGGGATACGAGCAGTACTTC. The chain joins TRBV6-6 to TRBJ2-7; 10 nucleotides agree with TRBD1. From germline, CDR1 is MNHNY and CDR2 SVGAGI (reference sequence). V was pared by 4 bases and J by 4 bases, with 7 bases of the junction left unmatched. This CDR3 is 15 amino acids long.

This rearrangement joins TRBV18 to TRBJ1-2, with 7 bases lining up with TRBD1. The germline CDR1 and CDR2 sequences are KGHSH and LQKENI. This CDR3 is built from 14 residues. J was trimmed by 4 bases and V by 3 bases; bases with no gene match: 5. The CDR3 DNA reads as TGTGCCAGCTCACCCTCGGGACAGAGCTATGGCTACACCTTC. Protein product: CASSPSGQSYGYTF. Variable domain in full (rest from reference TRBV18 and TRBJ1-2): NAGVMQNPRHLVRRRGQEARLRCSPMKGHSHVYWYRQLPEEGLKFMVYLQKENIIDESGMPKERFSAEFPKEGPSILRIQQVVRGDSAAYFCASSPSGQSYGYTFGSGTRLTVV.

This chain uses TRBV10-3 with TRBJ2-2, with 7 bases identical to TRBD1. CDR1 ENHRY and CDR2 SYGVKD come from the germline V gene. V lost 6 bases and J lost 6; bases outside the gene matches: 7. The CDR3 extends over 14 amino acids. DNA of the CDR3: TGTGCCATCAGGGGTCCAGGGGGAGCCGGGGAGCTGTTTTTT. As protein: CAIRGPGGAGELFF.

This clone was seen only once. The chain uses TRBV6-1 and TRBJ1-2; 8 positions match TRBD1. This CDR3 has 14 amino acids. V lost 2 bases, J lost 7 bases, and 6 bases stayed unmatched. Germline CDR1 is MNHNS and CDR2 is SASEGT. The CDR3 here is CASSESRGLGGYTF. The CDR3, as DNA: TGTGCCAGCAGTGAAAGCAGGGGGCTAGGTGGCTACACCTTC.

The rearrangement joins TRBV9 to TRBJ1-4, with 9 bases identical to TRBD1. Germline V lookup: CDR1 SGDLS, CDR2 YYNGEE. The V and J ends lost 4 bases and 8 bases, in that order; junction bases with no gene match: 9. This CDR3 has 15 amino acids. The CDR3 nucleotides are TGTGCCAGCAGCACACAGGGGGCGCTTGGGGAAAAACTGTTTTTT. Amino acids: CASSTQGALGEKLFF.

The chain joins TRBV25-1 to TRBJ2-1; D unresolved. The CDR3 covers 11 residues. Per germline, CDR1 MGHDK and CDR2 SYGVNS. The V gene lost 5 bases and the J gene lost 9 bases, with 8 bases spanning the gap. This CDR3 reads CASSPSAEQFF. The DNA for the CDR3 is TGTGCCAGCAGTCCCAGTGCTGAGCAGTTCTTC.

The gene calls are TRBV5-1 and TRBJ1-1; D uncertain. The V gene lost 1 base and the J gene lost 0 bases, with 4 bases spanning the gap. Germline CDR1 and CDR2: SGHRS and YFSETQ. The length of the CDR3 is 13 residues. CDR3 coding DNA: TGCGCCAGCAGCTTGTCCATGAACACTGAAGCTTTCTTT. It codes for CASSLSMNTEAFF.

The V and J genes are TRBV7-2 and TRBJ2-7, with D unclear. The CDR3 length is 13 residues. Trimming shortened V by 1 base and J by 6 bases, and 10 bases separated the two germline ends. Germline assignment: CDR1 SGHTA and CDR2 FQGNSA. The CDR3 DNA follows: TGTGCCAGCAGCTTAGGCCCATCCGGCGAGCAGTACTTC. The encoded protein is CASSLGPSGEQYF.